This T cell receptor beta chain was documented in a study of blood T cell repertoires in COVID-19. Study-wide context: Sample material is recorded as cDNA or gDNA derived from T cells, B-cell-depleted T cells, or PBMCs.

The study assigned cohorts using participant-reported clinical history. Resolution of symptoms, clearance, or two negative PCRs was present in recovered Cohort 3 donors. The CDR3 sequence is 15 residues long. Trimming removed 8 bases from V and 2 bases from J, with 19 bases in between. From germline, CDR1 is MDHEN and CDR2 SYDVKM. Clones were read by immunoSEQ multiplex PCR, and TCRdb kept only the in-frame ones, dropping some. The sample consists of 300,000 to 400,000 clones, approximately 88% of them appearing once. V and J are TRBV28 and TRBJ2-7; tentatively, D is TRBD1 (5 bases). The TCR sequence derives from a man aged 55 to 70 who had recovered from COVID-19. The sequencing input was PBMCs or T cells enriched from blood (not recorded which). The CDR3 protein is CASLTRVRKTYEQYF. The DNA for the CDR3 is TGTGCCAGCTTGACCAGGGTCCGAAAAACCTACGAGCAGTACTTC.